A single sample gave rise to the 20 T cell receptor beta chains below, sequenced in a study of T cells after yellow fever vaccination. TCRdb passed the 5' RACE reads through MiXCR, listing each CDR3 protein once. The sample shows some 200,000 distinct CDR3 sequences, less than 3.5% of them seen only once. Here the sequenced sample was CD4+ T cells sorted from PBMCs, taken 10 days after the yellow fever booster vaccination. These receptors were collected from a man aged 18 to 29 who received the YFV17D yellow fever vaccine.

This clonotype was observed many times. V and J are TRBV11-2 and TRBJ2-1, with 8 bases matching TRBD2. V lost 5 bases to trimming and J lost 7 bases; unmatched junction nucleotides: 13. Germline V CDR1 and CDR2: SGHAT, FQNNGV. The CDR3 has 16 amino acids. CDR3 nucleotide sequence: TGTGCCAGCAGCCGCCCCGGGACTAGGTTTCAAAATGAGCAGTTCTTC. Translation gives CASSRPGTRFQNEQFF.

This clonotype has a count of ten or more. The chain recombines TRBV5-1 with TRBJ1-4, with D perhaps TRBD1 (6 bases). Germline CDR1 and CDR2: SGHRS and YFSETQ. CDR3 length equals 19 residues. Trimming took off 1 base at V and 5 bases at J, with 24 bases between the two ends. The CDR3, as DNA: TGCGCCAGCAGCTTGCCAGGGGATCCGGGTCTACCTTGGAATGAAAAACTGTTTTTT. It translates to CASSLPGDPGLPWNEKLFF.

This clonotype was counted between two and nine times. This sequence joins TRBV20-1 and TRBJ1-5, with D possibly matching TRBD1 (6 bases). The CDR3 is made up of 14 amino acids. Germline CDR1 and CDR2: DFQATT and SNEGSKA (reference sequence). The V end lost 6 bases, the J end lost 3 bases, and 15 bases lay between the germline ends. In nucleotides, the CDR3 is TGCAGTGCCCTAGGACAGAGAGTCAATCAGCCCCAGCATTTT. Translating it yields CSALGQRVNQPQHF.

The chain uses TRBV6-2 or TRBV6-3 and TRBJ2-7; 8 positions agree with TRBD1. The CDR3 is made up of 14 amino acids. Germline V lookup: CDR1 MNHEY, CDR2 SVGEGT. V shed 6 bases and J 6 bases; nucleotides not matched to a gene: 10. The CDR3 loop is CASRPPGQGGEQYV. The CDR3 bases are TGTGCCAGCAGACCCCCCGGACAGGGTGGCGAGCAGTACGTC.

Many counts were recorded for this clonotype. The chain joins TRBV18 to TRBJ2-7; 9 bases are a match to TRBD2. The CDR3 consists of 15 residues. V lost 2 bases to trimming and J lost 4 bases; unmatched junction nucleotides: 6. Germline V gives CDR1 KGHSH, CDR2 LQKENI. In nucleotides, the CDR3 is TGTGCCAGCTCACCATCCGCGGGGGGGTCGTACGAGCAGTACTTC. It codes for CASSPSAGGSYEQYF. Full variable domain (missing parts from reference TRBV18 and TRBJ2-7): NAGVMQNPRHLVRRRGQEARLRCSPMKGHSHVYWYRQLPEEGLKFMVYLQKENIIDESGMPKERFSAEFPKEGPSILRIQQVVRGDSAAYFCASSPSAGGSYEQYFGPGTRLTVT.

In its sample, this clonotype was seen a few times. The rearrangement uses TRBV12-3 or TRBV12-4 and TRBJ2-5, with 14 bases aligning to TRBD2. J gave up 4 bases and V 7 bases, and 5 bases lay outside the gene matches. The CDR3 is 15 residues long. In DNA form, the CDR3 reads TGTGCCAGCACTGTGACTAGCGGGGGGGGAGAGACCCAGTACTTC. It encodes CASTVTSGGGETQYF.

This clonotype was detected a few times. The CDR3 loop is CASSGAGGAPEKLFF. The CDR3 DNA reads TGTGCCAGCTCAGGAGCAGGGGGCGCCCCTGAAAAACTGTTTTTT. This chain joins TRBV18 and TRBJ1-4; 8 nucleotides align to TRBD1. This CDR3 comprises 15 residues. Germline values: CDR1 KGHSH, CDR2 LQKENI. V lost 5 bases to trimming and J lost 7 bases; unmatched junction nucleotides: 9.

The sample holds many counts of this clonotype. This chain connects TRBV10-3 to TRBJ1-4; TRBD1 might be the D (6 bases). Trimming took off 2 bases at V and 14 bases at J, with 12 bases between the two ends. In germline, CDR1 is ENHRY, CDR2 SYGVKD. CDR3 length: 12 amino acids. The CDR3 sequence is CAISEPPQGLFF. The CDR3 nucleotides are TGTGCCATCAGTGAGCCTCCCCAGGGGCTGTTTTTT.

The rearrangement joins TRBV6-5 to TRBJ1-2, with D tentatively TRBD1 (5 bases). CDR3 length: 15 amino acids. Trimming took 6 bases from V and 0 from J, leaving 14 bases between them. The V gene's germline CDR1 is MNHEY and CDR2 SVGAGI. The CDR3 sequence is CASSAGRGTNYGYTF. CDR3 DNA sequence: TGTGCCAGCAGCGCGGGACGGGGCACTAACTATGGCTACACCTTC.

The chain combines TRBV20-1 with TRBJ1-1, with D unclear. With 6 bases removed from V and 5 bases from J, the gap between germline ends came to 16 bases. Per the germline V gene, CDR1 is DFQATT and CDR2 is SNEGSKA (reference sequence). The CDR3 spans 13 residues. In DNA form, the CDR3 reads TGCAGTGCCTCAAGGGTGGTGGGAACTGAAGCTTTCTTT. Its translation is CSASRVVGTEAFF.

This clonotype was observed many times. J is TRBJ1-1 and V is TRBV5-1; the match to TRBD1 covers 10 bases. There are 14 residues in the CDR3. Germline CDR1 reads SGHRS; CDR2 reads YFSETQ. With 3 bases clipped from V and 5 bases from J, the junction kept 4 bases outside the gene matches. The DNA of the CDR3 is TGCGCCAGCAGCTCGGACAGGGGGAATACTGAAGCTTTCTTT. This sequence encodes CASSSDRGNTEAFF. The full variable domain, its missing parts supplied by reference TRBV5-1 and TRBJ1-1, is KAGVTQTPRYLIKTRGQQVTLSCSPISGHRSVSWYQQTPGQGLQFLFEYFSETQRNKGNFPGRFSGRQFSNSRSEMNVSTLELGDSALYLCASSSDRGNTEAFFGQGTRLTVV.

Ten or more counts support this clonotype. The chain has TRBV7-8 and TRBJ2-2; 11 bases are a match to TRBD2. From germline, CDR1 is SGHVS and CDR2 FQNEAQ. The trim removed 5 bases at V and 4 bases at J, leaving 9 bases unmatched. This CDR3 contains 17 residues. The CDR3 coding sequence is TGTGCCAGCAGCCCACTAGCGGGGGCGAGGATCACCGGGGAGCTGTTTTTT. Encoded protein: CASSPLAGARITGELFF.

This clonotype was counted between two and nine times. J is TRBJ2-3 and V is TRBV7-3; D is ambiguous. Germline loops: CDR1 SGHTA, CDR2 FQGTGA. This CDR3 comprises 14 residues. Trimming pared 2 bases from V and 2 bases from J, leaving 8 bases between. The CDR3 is CASSLSWNTDTQYF. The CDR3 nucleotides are TGTGCCAGCAGCTTATCCTGGAACACAGATACGCAGTATTTT.

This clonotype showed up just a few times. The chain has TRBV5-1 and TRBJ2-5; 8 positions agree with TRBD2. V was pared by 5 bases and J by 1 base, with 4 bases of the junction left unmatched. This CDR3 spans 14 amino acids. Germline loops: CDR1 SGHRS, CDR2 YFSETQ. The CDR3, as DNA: TGCGCCAGCAGTCGCGGGGGGACCCAAGAGACCCAGTACTTC. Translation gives CASSRGGTQETQYF. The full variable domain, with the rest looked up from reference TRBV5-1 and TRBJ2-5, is KAGVTQTPRYLIKTRGQQVTLSCSPISGHRSVSWYQQTPGQGLQFLFEYFSETQRNKGNFPGRFSGRQFSNSRSEMNVSTLELGDSALYLCASSRGGTQETQYFGPGTRLLVL.

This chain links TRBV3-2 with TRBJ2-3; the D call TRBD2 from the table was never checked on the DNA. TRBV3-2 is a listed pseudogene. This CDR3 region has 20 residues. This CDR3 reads CASSQDWSKGGTSGTDTQYF. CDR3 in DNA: TGTGCCAGCAGCCAAGATTGGTCGAAGGGGGGGACTAGCGGCACAGATACGCAGTATTTT.

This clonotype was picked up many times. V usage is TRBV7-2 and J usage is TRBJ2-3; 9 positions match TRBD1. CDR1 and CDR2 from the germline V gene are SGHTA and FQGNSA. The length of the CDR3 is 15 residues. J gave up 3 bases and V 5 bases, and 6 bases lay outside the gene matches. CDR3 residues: CASSRDRALTDTQYF. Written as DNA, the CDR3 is TGTGCCAGCAGCCGGGACAGGGCATTAACAGATACGCAGTATTTT.

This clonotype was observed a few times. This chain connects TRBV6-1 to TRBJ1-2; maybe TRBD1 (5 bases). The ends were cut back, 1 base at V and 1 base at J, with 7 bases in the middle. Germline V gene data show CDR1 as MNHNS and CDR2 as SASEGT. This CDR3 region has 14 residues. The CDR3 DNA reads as TGTGCCAGCAGTGAAGACGGGGGTAACTATGGCTACACCTTC. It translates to CASSEDGGNYGYTF.

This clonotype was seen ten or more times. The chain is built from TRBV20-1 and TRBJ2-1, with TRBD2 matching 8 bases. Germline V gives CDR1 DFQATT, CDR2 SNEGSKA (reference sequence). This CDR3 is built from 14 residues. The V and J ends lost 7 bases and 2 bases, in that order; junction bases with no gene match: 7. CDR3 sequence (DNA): TGCAGTGTCCTCTACGGGGGGGCCTACAATGAGCAGTTCTTC. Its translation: CSVLYGGAYNEQFF.

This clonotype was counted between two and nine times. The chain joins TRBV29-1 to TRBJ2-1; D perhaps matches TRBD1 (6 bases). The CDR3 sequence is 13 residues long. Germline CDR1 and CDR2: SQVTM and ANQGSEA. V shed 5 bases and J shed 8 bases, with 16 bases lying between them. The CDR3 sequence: CSVMRQVGDEQFF. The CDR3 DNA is TGCAGCGTTATGAGACAGGTTGGGGATGAGCAGTTCTTC.

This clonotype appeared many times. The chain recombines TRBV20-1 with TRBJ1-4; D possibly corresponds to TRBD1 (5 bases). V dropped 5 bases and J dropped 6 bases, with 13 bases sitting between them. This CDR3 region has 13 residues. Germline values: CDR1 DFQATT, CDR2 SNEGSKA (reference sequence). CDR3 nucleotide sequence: TGCAGTGCTTCAACGGGGCTTGATGAAAAACTGTTTTTT. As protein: CSASTGLDEKLFF.